This T cell receptor beta chain was observed in a study of blood T cell repertoires in COVID-19. This clone has a handful of counts. Produced via immunoSEQ multiplex PCR; TCRdb's table is partial and in-frame only. The table lists around 50,000 clones, around 80% of them singletons. The specimen was peripheral blood. This clonotype originated in a man in his sixties or seventies with acute or convalescent COVID-19.

The CDR3 DNA reads as TGTGCCACCAGCAGGGAGGGTAGCCCCGCCTACGAGCAGTACTTC. This codes for CATSREGSPAYEQYF. The chain links TRBV15 to TRBJ2-7; tentatively, D is TRBD2 (6 bases). In germline, CDR1 is LNHNV, CDR2 YYDKDF (reference sequence). V was trimmed by 3 bases and J by 2 bases, leaving 14 bases between them. The length of the CDR3 is 15 residues.